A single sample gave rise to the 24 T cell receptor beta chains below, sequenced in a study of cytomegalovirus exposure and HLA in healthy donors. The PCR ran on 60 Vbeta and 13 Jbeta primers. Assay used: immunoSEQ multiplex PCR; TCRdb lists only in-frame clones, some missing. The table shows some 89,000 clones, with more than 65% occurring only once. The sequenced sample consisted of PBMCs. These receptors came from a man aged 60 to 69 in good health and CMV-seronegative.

The CDR3 spells CASSTPQGASGVNTEAFF. CDR3 coding DNA: TGTGCCAGCAGTACACCACAGGGGGCGAGTGGGGTGAACACTGAAGCTTTCTTT. The chain links TRBV28 to TRBJ1-1; TRBD1 matches at 9 bases. This CDR3 is built from 18 residues. Germline-derived CDR1 and CDR2 are MDHEN and SYDVKM. The V gene end was trimmed by 5 bases and the J gene end by 0 bases; junction bases not matched to a gene: 13.

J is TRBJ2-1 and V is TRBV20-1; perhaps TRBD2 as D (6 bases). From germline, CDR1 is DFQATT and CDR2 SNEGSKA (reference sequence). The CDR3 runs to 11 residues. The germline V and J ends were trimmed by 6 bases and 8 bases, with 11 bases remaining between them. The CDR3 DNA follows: TGCAGTGCCGCGGGAAGGGATGAGCAGTTCTTC. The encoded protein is CSAAGRDEQFF.

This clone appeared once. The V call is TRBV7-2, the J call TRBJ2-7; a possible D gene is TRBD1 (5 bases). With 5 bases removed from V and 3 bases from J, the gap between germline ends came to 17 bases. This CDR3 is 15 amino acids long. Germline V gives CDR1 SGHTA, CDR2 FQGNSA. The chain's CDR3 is CASSPQAGMRYEQYF. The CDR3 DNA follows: TGTGCCAGCAGCCCCCAAGCAGGGATGCGCTACGAGCAGTACTTC.

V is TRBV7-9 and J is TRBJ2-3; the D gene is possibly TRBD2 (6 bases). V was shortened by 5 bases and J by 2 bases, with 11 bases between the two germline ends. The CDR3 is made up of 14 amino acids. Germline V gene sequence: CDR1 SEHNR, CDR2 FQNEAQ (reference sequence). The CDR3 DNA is TGTGCCAGCAGCCCCGGGGGATCCACAGATACGCAGTATTTT. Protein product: CASSPGGSTDTQYF.

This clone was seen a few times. CDR3 region: CSVAGTSGIEQYF. Written as DNA, the CDR3 is TGCAGCGTAGCCGGGACTAGCGGGATCGAGCAGTACTTC. The rearrangement links TRBV29-1 to TRBJ2-7, with 13 bases that match TRBD2. V shed 6 bases and J 6 bases; nucleotides not matched to a gene: 5. The CDR3 loop spans 13 amino acids. CDR1 is SQVTM, CDR2 ANQGSEA, per germline.

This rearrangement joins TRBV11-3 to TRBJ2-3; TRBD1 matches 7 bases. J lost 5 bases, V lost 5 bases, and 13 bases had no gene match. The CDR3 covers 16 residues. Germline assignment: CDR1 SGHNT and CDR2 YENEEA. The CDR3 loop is CASSPYPRGWGDTQYF. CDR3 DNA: TGTGCCAGCAGCCCCTACCCCAGGGGGTGGGGAGATACGCAGTATTTT.

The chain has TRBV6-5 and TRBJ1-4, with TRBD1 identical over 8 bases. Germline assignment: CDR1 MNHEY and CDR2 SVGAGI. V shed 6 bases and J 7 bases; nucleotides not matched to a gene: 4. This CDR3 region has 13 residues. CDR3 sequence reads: CASRKDRVEKLFF. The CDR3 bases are TGTGCCAGCAGGAAGGACAGGGTTGAAAAACTGTTTTTT.

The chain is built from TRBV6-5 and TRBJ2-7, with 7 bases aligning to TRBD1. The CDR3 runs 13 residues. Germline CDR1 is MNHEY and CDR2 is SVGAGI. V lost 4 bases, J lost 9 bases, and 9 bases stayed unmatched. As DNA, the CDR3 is TGTGCCAGCAGTTTATCGGCAGGGGGTCCGCAGTACTTC. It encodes CASSLSAGGPQYF.

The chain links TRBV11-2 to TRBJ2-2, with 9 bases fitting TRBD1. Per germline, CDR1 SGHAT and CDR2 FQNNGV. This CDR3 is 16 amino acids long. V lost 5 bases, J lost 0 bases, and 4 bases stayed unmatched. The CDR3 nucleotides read TGTGCCAGCAGCCACGGGACAGGGTCGAACACCGGGGAGCTGTTTTTT. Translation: CASSHGTGSNTGELFF.

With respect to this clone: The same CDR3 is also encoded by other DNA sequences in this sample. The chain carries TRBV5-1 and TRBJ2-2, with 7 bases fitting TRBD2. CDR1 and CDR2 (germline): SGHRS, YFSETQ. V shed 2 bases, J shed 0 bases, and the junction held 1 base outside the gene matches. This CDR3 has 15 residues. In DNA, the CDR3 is TGCGCCAGCAGCTTCGGGGGGTCGAACACCGGGGAGCTGTTTTTT. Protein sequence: CASSFGGSNTGELFF.

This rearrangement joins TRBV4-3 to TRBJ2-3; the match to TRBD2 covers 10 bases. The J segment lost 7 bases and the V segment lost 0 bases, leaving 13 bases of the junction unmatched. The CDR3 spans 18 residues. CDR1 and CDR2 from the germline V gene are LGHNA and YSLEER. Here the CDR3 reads CASSQDPVRAGGPYTQYF. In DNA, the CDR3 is TGCGCCAGCAGCCAAGATCCGGTTCGAGCGGGGGGGCCTTATACGCAGTATTTT.

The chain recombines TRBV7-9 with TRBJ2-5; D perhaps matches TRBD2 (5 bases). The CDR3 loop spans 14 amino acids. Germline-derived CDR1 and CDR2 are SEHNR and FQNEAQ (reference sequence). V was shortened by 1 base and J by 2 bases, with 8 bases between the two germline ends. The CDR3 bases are TGTGCCAGCAGCTTAGGTGGCGGGCAAGAGACCCAGTACTTC. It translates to CASSLGGGQETQYF.

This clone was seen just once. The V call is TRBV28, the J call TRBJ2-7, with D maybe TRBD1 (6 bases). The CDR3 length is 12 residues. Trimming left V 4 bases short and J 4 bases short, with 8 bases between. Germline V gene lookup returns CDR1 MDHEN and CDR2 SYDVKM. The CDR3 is CASSSTGYEQYF. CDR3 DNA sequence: TGTGCCAGCAGTTCGACAGGTTACGAGCAGTACTTC.

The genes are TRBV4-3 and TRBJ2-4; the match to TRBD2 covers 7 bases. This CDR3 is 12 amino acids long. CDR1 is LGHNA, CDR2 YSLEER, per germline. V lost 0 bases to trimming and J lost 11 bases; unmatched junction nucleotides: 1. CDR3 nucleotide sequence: TGCGCCAGCAGCCAAGATGGGGGGGTTCAGTACTTC. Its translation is CASSQDGGVQYF.

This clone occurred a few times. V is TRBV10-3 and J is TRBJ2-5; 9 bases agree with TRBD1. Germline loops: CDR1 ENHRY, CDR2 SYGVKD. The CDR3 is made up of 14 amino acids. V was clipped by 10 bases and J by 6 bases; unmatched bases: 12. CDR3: CASRDRDTGKTQYF. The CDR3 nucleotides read TGTGCCAGTAGGGACAGGGATACAGGGAAGACCCAGTACTTC.

The CDR3 region has the DNA TGTGCCAGCAGTTACACTAGGCCACGGTACAATGAGCAGTTCTTC. As protein: CASSYTRPRYNEQFF. This chain connects TRBV6-5 to TRBJ2-1; D might be TRBD2 (5 bases). Trimming removed 2 bases at V and 4 bases at J, with 12 bases between. Germline V CDR1 and CDR2: MNHEY, SVGAGI. The CDR3 runs 15 residues.

The CDR3 sequence: CASTKRQGRYEQYF. In DNA form, the CDR3 reads TGTGCCAGCACCAAAAGACAGGGAAGGTACGAGCAGTACTTC. The V call is TRBV2, the J call TRBJ2-7; 7 positions match TRBD1. Germline trimming cut 7 bases from V and 4 bases from J; bases unmatched to any gene: 10. This CDR3 is built from 14 residues. From germline, CDR1 is SNHLY and CDR2 FYNNEI.

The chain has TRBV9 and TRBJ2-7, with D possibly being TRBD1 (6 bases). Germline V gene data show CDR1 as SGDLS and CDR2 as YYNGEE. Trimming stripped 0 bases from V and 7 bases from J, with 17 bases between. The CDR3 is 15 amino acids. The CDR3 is CASSVGGQAIGEQYF. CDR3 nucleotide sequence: TGTGCCAGCAGCGTAGGGGGACAAGCGATAGGGGAGCAGTACTTC.

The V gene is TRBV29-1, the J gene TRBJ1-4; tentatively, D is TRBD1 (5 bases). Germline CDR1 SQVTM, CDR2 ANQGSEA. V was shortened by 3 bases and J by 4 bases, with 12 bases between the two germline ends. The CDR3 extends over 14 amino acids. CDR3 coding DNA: TGCAGCGTTGAGGGGGGGGTCTTTAATGAAAAACTGTTTTTT. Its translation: CSVEGGVFNEKLFF.

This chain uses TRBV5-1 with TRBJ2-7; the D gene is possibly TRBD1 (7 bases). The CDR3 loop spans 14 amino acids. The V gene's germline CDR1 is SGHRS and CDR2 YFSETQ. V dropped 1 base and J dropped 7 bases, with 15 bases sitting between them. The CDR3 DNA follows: TGCGCCAGCAGCTTGCAGAAGTCAGGGGGGGAGCAGTACTTC. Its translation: CASSLQKSGGEQYF.

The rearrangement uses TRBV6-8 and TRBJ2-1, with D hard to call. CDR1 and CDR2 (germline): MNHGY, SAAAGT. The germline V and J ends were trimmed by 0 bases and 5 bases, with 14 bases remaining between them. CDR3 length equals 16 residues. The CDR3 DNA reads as TGTGCCAGCAGTTACTCAGTAGGAGTCCGAGACAATGAGCAGTTCTTC. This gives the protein CASSYSVGVRDNEQFF.

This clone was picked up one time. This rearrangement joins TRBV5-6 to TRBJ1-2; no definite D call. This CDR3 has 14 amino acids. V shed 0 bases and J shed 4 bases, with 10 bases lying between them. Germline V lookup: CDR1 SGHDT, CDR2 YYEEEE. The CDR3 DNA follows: TGTGCCAGCAGCTTGGAACGGTACGGCTATGGCTACACCTTC. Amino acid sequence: CASSLERYGYGYTF.

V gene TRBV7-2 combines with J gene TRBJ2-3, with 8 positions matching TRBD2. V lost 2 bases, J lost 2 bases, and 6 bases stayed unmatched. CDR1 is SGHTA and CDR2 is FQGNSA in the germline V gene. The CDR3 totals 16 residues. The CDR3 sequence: CASSLTAGGYTDTQYF. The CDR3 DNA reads TGTGCCAGCAGCTTAACGGCGGGGGGCTACACAGATACGCAGTATTTT.

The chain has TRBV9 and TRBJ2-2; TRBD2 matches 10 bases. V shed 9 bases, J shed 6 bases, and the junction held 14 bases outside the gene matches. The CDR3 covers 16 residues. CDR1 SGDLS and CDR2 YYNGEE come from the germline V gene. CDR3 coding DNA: TGTGCCACCACCGTAGAGGGGCTAGCGGGAGCCGGGGAGCTGTTTTTT. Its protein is CATTVEGLAGAGELFF.